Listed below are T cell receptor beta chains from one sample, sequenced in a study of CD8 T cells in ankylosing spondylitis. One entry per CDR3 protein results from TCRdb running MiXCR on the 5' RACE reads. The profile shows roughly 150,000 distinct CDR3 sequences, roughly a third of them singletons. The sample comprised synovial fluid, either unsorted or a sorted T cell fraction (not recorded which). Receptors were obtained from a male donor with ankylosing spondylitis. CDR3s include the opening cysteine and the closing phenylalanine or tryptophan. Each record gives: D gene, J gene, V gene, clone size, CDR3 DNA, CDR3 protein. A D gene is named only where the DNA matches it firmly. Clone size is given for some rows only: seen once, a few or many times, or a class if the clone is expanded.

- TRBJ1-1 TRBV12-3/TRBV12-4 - TGTGCCAGCAGTTTAGGGGGTCTTAGGGCTGAAGCTTTCTTT CASSLGGLRAEAFF
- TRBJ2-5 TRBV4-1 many TGCGCCAGCAGCCGAACCTGGGGGGCCAACGGGGAGACCCAGTACTTC CASSRTWGANGETQYF
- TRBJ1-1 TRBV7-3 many TGTGCCAGCAGCCCCCAAGCCTACACTGAAGCTTTCTTT CASSPQAYTEAFF
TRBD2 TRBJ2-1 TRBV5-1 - TGCGCCAGCAGCCGCGACGGACTAGTTAACAATGAGCAGTTCTTC CASSRDGLVNNEQFF
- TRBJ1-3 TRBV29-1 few TGCAGCGTTTTGTGGGATGTTACTGGAAACACCATATATTTT CSVLWDVTGNTIYF
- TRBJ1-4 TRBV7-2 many TGTGCCAGCAGCTTAGTGTGGGGCCCTGCAACTAATGAAAAACTGTTTTTT CASSLVWGPATNEKLFF
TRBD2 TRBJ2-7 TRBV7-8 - TGTGCCAGCAGCTTAACGCGGGAGGGCCCCTACGAGCAGTACTTC CASSLTREGPYEQYF
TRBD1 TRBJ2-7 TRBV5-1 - TGCGCCAGCAGCTTGAGTAGCGTGGTGGGACAGAGCTCCTACGAGCAGTACTTC CASSLSSVVGQSSYEQYF
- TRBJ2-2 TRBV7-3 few TGTGCCAGCAGCCCATGGGGCGGAGGCACCGGGGAGCTGTTTTTT CASSPWGGGTGELFF
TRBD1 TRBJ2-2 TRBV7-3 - TGTGCCAGCAGCGTTCCCGGGACAGGGACCGGGGAGCTGTTTTTT CASSVPGTGTGELFF
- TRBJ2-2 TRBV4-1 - TGCGCCAGCAGCCCCGGGGGTCTCTTCACCGGGGAGCTGTTTTTT CASSPGGLFTGELFF
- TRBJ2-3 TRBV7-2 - TGTGCCAGCAGCTTAAGTAGCCTATCCACAGATACGCAGTATTTT CASSLSSLSTDTQYF
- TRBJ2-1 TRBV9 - TGTGCCAGCAGCCCCCGAAGCGGGTACAATGAGCAGTTCTTC CASSPRSGYNEQFF
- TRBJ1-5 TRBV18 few TGTGCCAGCTCACCACAGGGGGGTCAGCCCCAGCATTTT CASSPQGGQPQHF
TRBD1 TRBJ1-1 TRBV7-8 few TGTGCCAGCAGCTTACCGACAGGGATGAACACTGAAGCTTTCTTT CASSLPTGMNTEAFF
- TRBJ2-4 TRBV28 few TGTGCCAGCGGCGGAGGAGAGGGGAAAAACATTCAGTACTTC CASGGGEGKNIQYF
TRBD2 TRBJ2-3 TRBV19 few TGTGCCAGTAGTGTGGGACTAGCGGATACGCAGTATTTT CASSVGLADTQYF
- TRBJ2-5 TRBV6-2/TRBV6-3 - TGTGCCAGCAGTTACCCAATCCTAGCGCAAGTCTTGGAAGAGACCCAGTACTTC CASSYPILAQVLEETQYF
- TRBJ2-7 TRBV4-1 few TGCGCCAGCAGCCAAGATGGTGGCAGGGTGACGGCCGAGCAGTACTTC CASSQDGGRVTAEQYF
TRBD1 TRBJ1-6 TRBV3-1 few TGTGCCAGCAGCCAAGGCCGAGACCGGCACAGGGGCAGCAGATCACCCCTCCACTTT CASSQGRDRHRGSRSPLHF
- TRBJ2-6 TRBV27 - TGTGCCAGCAGACACTCTGGGGCCAACGTCCTGACTTTC CASRHSGANVLTF
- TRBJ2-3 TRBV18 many TGTGCCAGCTCACCCGGGACTTACACAGATACGCAGTATTTT CASSPGTYTDTQYF
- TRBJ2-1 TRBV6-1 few TGTGCCAGCAGTGAAGCGGGAGGCTACAATGAGCAGTTCTTC CASSEAGGYNEQFF
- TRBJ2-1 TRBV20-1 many TGCAGTGCTAGAGATCCAGGGAGCTCCTACAATGAGCAGTTCTTC CSARDPGSSYNEQFF
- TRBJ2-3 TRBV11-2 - TGTGCCAGCAGCTTAACAATTCTAGATACGCAGTATTTT CASSLTILDTQYF
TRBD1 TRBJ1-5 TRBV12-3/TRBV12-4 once TGTGCCAGCAGCCCTGGGACAGGGAGGGGGCATAGCAATCAGCCCCAGCATTTT CASSPGTGRGHSNQPQHF
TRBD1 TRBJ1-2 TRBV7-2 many TGTGCCAGCAGTCCCGTCATGTTGACAGGGGGCTACACCTTC CASSPVMLTGGYTF
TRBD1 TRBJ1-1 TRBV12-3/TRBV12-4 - TGTGCCAGCAGTGGACAGGGGGCTCTGAACACTGAAGCTTTCTTT CASSGQGALNTEAFF
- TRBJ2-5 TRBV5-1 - TGCGCCAGCAGCTTGGAAACGTACCAAGAGACCCAGTACTTC CASSLETYQETQYF